Listed below are T cell receptor beta chains from one sample, sequenced in a study of beta chain features in type 1 diabetes. Generated by immunoSEQ multiplex PCR, the TCRdb table keeps only in-frame clones and is missing some. This table has under 850,000 clones, roughly 12% appearing once. Sequences were obtained from naive CD4+ T cells from blood. These TCRs come from a man aged 18-30 years with type 1 diabetes. Both conserved end residues are part of each CDR3. The order of the fields is J gene, D gene, clone size, V gene, CDR3 protein, CDR3 DNA. The D gene is left open where the match is weak. Size values are once, few and many counts, or a class for expanded clones, and some rows have none.

>TRBJ1-2|TRBD1|-|TRBV10-3
CAISGPGQGDYGYTF
TGTGCCATCAGTGGGCCGGGACAGGGGGACTATGGCTACACCTTC
>TRBJ2-5|-|-|TRBV30
CAWSRGWETQYF
TGTGCCTGGAGTCGAGGTTGGGAGACCCAGTACTTC
>TRBJ2-3|TRBD2|few|TRBV2
CASSERAGETQYF
TGTGCCAGCAGTGAACGCGCGGGGGAGACGCAGTATTTT
>TRBJ1-2|TRBD1|few|TRBV6-5
CASTSRQGNRGGYTF
TGTGCCAGCACCAGCCGACAGGGGAATCGTGGGGGCTACACCTTC
>TRBJ2-5|-|-|TRBV5-6
CASSYGDETQYF
TGTGCCAGCAGCTACGGGGACGAGACCCAGTACTTC
>TRBJ1-5|TRBD1|few|TRBV18
CASSRTGDQPQHF
TGTGCCAGCTCACGCACAGGGGATCAGCCCCAGCATTTT
>TRBJ2-5|TRBD2|few|TRBV7-8
CASSLVLADGAQYF
TGTGCCAGCAGCTTAGTCCTAGCGGACGGGGCCCAGTACTTC
>TRBJ1-2|-|few|TRBV2
CASSEVSHYGYTF
TGTGCCAGCAGTGAAGTGTCCCACTATGGCTACACCTTC
>TRBJ2-5|TRBD1|-|TRBV7-9
CASSPRDRGETQYF
TGTGCCAGCAGCCCCCGGGACAGGGGGGAGACCCAGTACTTC
>TRBJ2-2|-|-|TRBV10-3
CAISGLEAGELFF
TGTGCCATCAGTGGGTTGGAGGCCGGGGAGCTGTTTTTT
>TRBJ1-3|-|-|TRBV4-1
CASSQPRERRNTIYF
TGCGCCAGCAGCCAACCTCGGGAGCGGCGGAACACCATATATTTT
>TRBJ2-3|-|-|TRBV7-2
CASSLGLSTDTQYF
TGTGCCAGCAGCTTGGGACTCAGCACAGATACGCAGTATTTT
>TRBJ1-6|-|-|TRBV7-3
CASSSGLYNSPLHF
TGTGCCAGCAGTTCAGGGCTCTATAATTCACCCCTCCACTTT
>TRBJ1-1|TRBD1|few|TRBV7-2
CASSLVSGQTNTEAFF
TGTGCCAGCAGCTTAGTATCGGGACAGACGAACACTGAAGCTTTCTTT
>TRBJ1-3|-|-|TRBV9
CASSVGSGDGNTIYF
TGTGCCAGCAGCGTAGGCTCGGGGGATGGAAACACCATATATTTT
>TRBJ2-2|-|few|TRBV7-2
CASSLGPASGELFF
TGTGCCAGCAGCTTAGGACCGGCCTCGGGGGAGCTGTTTTTT
>TRBJ2-7|-|-|TRBV25-1
CASRGYYEQYF
TGTGCCAGCAGGGGCTACTACGAGCAGTACTTC
>TRBJ1-2|-|-|TRBV11-3
CASSRTLLSYGYTF
TGTGCCAGCAGTAGGACACTACTTAGCTATGGCTACACCTTC
>TRBJ2-6|-|few|TRBV6-6
CASTGASGANVLTF
TGTGCCAGCACTGGAGCCTCTGGGGCCAACGTCCTGACTTTC
>TRBJ1-5|-|-|TRBV7-9
CASSSGYSNQPQHF
TGTGCCAGCAGCTCAGGATATAGCAATCAGCCCCAGCATTTT
>TRBJ2-5|-|-|TRBV18
CASSPNRQETQYF
TGTGCCAGCTCACCAAACAGACAAGAGACCCAGTACTTC
>TRBJ2-1|TRBD1|few|TRBV28
CASSLAQGADEQFF
TGTGCCAGCAGCCTCGCACAGGGGGCCGATGAGCAGTTCTTC
>TRBJ2-1|-|-|TRBV7-6
CASSLEGPPYNEQFF
TGTGCCAGCAGCTTAGAGGGCCCTCCCTACAATGAGCAGTTCTTC
>TRBJ2-1|-|few|TRBV5-1
CASSFDNEQFF
TGCGCCAGCAGCTTTGACAATGAGCAGTTCTTC
>TRBJ1-1|-|few|TRBV14
CASSQGGFGTEAFF
TGTGCCAGCAGCCAAGGGGGGTTCGGCACTGAAGCTTTCTTT
>TRBJ2-1|-|-|TRBV9
CASSVGVEGGGYNEQFF
TGTGCCAGCAGCGTAGGGGTGGAGGGTGGGGGCTACAATGAGCAGTTCTTC
>TRBJ2-5|TRBD1|-|TRBV5-1
CASSLASRTGVTGETQYF
TGCGCCAGCAGCTTGGCGTCCCGGACAGGGGTTACTGGAGAGACCCAGTACTTC
>TRBJ1-4|-|-|TRBV30
CAWSVSGMEKLFF
TGTGCCTGGAGTGTATCGGGAATGGAAAAACTGTTTTTT
>TRBJ1-1|-|-|TRBV7-2
CASSSYRTMNTEAFF
TGTGCCAGCAGCTCCTACAGGACTATGAACACTGAAGCTTTCTTT
>TRBJ1-1|TRBD1|few|TRBV5-1
CASSLQGRGTEAFF
TGCGCCAGCAGCCTACAGGGGAGAGGGACTGAAGCTTTCTTT
>TRBJ2-5|-|few|TRBV9
CASSAGQQETQYF
TGTGCCAGCAGCGCTGGACAGCAAGAGACCCAGTACTTC
>TRBJ2-3|-|-|TRBV30
CAWSPLADTQYF
TGTGCCTGGAGTCCCCTGGCAGATACGCAGTATTTT
>TRBJ2-3|TRBD1|-|TRBV5-4
CASSPSSSGQSTDTQYF
TGTGCCAGCAGCCCTAGCTCTTCGGGACAGTCCACAGATACGCAGTATTTT
>TRBJ2-3|TRBD2|few|TRBV28
CASTTSSLAGTDTQYF
TGTGCCAGCACGACTTCGTCACTAGCGGGCACAGATACGCAGTATTTT
>TRBJ1-6|TRBD1|-|TRBV19
CASNGQGFTPLHF
TGTGCCAGTAACGGACAGGGATTTACACCCCTCCACTTT